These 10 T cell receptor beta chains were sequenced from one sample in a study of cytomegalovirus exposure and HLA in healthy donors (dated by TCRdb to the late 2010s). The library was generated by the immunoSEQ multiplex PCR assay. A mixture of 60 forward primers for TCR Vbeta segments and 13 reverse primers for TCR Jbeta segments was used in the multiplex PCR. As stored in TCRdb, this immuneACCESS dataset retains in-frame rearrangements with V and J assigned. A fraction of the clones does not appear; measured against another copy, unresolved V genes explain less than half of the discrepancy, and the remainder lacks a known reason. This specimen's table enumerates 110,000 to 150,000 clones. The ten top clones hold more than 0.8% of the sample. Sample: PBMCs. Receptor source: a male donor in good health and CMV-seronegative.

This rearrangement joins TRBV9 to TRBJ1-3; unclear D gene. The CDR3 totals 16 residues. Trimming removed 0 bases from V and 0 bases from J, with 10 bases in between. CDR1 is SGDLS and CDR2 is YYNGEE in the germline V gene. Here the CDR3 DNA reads TGTGCCAGCAGCGTAGGGAGGAGTTCCTCTGGAAACACCATATATTTT. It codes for CASSVGRSSSGNTIYF.

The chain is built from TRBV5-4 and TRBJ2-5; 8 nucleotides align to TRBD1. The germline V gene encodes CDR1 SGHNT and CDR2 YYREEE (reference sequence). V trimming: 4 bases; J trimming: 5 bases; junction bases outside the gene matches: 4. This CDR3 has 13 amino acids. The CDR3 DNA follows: TGTGCCAGCAGCCCCCGGGACAGGGAGACCCAGTACTTC. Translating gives CASSPRDRETQYF.

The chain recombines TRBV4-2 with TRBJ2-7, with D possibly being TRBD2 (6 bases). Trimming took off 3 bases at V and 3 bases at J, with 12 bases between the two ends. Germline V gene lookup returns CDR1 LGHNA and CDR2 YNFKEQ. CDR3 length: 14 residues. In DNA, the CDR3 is TGTGCCAGCAGCCATACCCGGGACTTCTACGAGCAGTACTTC. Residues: CASSHTRDFYEQYF.

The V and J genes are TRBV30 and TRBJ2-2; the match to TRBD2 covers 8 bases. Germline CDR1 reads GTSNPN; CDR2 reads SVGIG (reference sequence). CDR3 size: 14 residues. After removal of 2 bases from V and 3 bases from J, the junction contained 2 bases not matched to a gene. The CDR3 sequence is CAWSLLADTGELFF. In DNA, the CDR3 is TGTGCCTGGAGTTTACTAGCGGACACCGGGGAGCTGTTTTTT.

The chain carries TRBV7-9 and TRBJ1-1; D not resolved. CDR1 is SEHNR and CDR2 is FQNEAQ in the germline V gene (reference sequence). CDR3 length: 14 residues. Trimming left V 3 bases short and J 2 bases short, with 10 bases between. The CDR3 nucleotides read TGTGCCAGCAGCTTTGGACTTGGCAACACTGAAGCTTTCTTT. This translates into CASSFGLGNTEAFF.

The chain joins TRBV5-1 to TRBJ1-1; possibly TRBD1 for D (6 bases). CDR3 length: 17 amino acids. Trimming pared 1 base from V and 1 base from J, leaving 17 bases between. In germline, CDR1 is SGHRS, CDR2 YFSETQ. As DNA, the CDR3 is TGCGCCAGCAGCTTGTACCCCCGAGCAGGGGAGAACACTGAAGCTTTCTTT. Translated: CASSLYPRAGENTEAFF.

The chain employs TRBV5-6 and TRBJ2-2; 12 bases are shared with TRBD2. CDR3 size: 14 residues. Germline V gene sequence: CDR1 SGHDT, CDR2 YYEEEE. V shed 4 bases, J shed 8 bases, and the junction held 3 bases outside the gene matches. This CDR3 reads CASSLTSGRGELFF. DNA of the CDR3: TGTGCCAGCAGCCTGACTAGCGGGAGAGGGGAGCTGTTTTTT.

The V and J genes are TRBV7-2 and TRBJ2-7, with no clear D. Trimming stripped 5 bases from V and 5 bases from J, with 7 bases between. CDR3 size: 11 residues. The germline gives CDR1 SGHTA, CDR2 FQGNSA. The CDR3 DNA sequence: TGTGCCAGCAGCCCCATCCACGAGCAGTACTTC. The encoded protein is CASSPIHEQYF.

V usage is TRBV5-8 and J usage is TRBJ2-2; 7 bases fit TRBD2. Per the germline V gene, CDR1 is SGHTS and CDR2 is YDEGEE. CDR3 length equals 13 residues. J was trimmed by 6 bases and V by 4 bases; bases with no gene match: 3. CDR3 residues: CASSPGGSGELFF. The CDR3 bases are TGTGCCAGCAGCCCCGGGGGGTCCGGGGAGCTGTTTTTT.

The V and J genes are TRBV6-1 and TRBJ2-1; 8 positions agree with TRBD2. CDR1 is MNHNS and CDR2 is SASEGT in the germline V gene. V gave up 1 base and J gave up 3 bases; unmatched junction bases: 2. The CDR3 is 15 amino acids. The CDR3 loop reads CASSEVLAGYNEQFF. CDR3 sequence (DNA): TGTGCCAGCAGTGAAGTTCTAGCGGGCTACAATGAGCAGTTCTTC.